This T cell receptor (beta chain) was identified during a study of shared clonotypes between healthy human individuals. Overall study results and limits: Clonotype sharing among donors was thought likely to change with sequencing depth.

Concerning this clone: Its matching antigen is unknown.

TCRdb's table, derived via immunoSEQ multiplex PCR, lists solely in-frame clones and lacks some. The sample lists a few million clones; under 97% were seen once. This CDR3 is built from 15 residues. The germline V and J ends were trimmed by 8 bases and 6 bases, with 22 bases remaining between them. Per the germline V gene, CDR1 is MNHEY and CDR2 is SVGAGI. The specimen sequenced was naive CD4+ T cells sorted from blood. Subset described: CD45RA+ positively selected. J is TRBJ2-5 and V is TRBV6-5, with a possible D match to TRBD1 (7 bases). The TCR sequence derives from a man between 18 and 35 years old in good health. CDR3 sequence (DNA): TGTGCCAGCGAAGCTTACGGAGGGGGCCGACAGACCCAGTACTTC. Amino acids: CASEAYGGGRQTQYF.